This is a list of T cell receptor beta chains from one sample in a study of PD-L1 blockade in urothelial cancer. Assay: immunoSEQ multiplex PCR; the TCRdb copy retains only in-frame clones and omits some. This table has over 45,000 clones, approximately 90% appearing once. The specimen was PBMCs, collected around atezolizumab (anti-PD-L1) treatment. Receptors were obtained from a man aged 60-69 years with urothelial cancer. Each CDR3 is given with its conserved first and last residue. D genes are given only for firm matches. Size tells how often a clone was seen (once, few, many) or the class of an expanded clone, and some rows leave it out.

V	size	D	J	DNA	CDR3
TRBV5-1	once	TRBD2	TRBJ2-3	TGCGCCAGCAGCTCTGGAGCGGGGGGGCCGGTCACAGATACGCAGTATTTT	CASSSGAGGPVTDTQYF
TRBV6-5	NA	NA	TRBJ2-2	TGTGCCAGCACCTTCAGGGCTGGCGGGGAGCTGTTTTTT	CASTFRAGGELFF
TRBV5-1	NA	NA	TRBJ1-2	TGCGCCAGCAGCTTTAGCGGGTCGCGACAGGTCGATGGCTACACCTTC	CASSFSGSRQVDGYTF
TRBV5-1	NA	TRBD1	TRBJ2-3	TGCGCCAGCAGCTTGTCGGGACAGTACACAGATACGCAGTATTTT	CASSLSGQYTDTQYF
TRBV7-9	NA	NA	TRBJ2-7	TGTGCCAGCAGCCACGCGGGGTTCGGGGAGCAGTACTTC	CASSHAGFGEQYF
TRBV7-3	NA	NA	TRBJ2-6	TGTGCCAGCAGCTTAAGTCCGGTCGGGGCCAACGTCCTGACTTTC	CASSLSPVGANVLTF
TRBV4-1	NA	TRBD2	TRBJ2-1	TGCGCCAGCAGCCAATTGGATCTTCTGGCGGGGGGTGAGCAGTTCTTC	CASSQLDLLAGGEQFF
TRBV9	NA	TRBD2	TRBJ2-3	TGTGCCAGCAGCGTGGGGACTAGCGGGGGCACAGATACGCAGTATTTT	CASSVGTSGGTDTQYF
TRBV25-1	NA	TRBD1	TRBJ1-1	TGTGCCAGCAGTGCTCAGGACAGGGGATGGTACACTGAAGCTTTCTTT	CASSAQDRGWYTEAFF
TRBV15	NA	NA	TRBJ1-2	TGTGCCACCAGCAGAGATAGAGACGGACTGATATATGGCTACACCTTC	CATSRDRDGLIYGYTF
TRBV7-3	NA	TRBD1	TRBJ1-2	TGTGCCAGCAGCCCTCGTCCCGGGACAGGCGGCTACACCTTC	CASSPRPGTGGYTF
TRBV7-2	NA	NA	TRBJ2-7	TGTGCCAGCAGCTCCCGGGACATACCGTTCTCCTACGAGCAGTACTTC	CASSSRDIPFSYEQYF
TRBV7-8	NA	TRBD2	TRBJ2-3	TGTGCCAGCAGCTTTGCAGCGGGGGGCACAGATACGCAGTATTTT	CASSFAAGGTDTQYF
TRBV7-9	NA	NA	TRBJ1-2	TGTGCCAGCAGCTTTCGGGGGAACTATGGCTACACCTTC	CASSFRGNYGYTF
TRBV19	NA	TRBD2	TRBJ2-7	TGTGCCAGTAGTACCCGGGACTACCTCTACGAGCAGTACTTC	CASSTRDYLYEQYF
TRBV25-1	NA	NA	TRBJ2-2	TGTGCCAGCAGGAGGTTAGCGGTGGGCACCGGGGAGCTGTTTTTT	CASRRLAVGTGELFF
TRBV5-1	NA	TRBD2	TRBJ2-3	TGCGCCAGCAGTGGTGAAGCGGCGTACCCCGGGGGGGGGCGAGTCACGCAGTATTTT	CASSGEAAYPGGGRVTQYF
TRBV9	NA	NA	TRBJ1-4	TGTGCCAGCAGCGTAGGAGGGACACTTAATGAAAAACTGTTTTTT	CASSVGGTLNEKLFF
TRBV19	NA	NA	TRBJ1-3	TGTGCCAGTAGCAGTGACAGCCATGGAAACACCATATATTTT	CASSSDSHGNTIYF
TRBV2	NA	NA	TRBJ1-5	TGTGCCAGCAGTGAATTAGGGGGACGTAGCAATCAGCCCCAGCATTTT	CASSELGGRSNQPQHF
TRBV5-6	few	TRBD2	TRBJ2-5	TGTGCCAGCAGCTTCCTACTAGCGGGCATCCAAGAGACCCAGTACTTC	CASSFLLAGIQETQYF
TRBV10-2	NA	TRBD1	TRBJ2-7	TGCGCCAGCAGGGGACAGGGGTACTACGAGCAGTACTTC	CASRGQGYYEQYF
TRBV9	few	TRBD1	TRBJ1-2	TGTGCCAGCAGCGTACAGGGGGCTAACTATGGCTACACCTTC	CASSVQGANYGYTF
TRBV6-6	NA	TRBD2	TRBJ2-3	TGTGCCAGCAGGGGGACTAGCGGCACAGATACGCAGTATTTT	CASRGTSGTDTQYF
TRBV28	NA	NA	TRBJ1-1	TGTGCCAGCAGGGTGCCCGGGGGGCCCACTGAAGCTTTCTTT	CASRVPGGPTEAFF
TRBV4-2	NA	NA	TRBJ1-1	TGTGCCAGCACCCCTACCGGGGGACGGTTGAACACTGAAGCTTTCTTT	CASTPTGGRLNTEAFF
TRBV5-1	NA	NA	TRBJ2-6	TGCGCCAGCAGGAACAACCCCAGCTCTGGGGCCAACGTCCTGACTTTC	CASRNNPSSGANVLTF
TRBV13	NA	NA	TRBJ1-3	TGTGCCAGCAGCACCGCAGGGGCAGAGGGAAACACCATATATTTT	CASSTAGAEGNTIYF
TRBV5-1	NA	TRBD1	TRBJ2-5	TGCGCCAGCAGACGGGACAGGGGGGAGACCCAGTACTTC	CASRRDRGETQYF
TRBV4-2	few	TRBD1	TRBJ1-1	TGTGCCAGCAGCACCTCGGGTCCGGGACAGGGGACCACTGAAGCTTTCTTT	CASSTSGPGQGTTEAFF
TRBV7-9	NA	NA	TRBJ2-5	TGTGCCAGCAGCTTAGCAGTAGTGGAGACCCAGTACTTC	CASSLAVVETQYF
TRBV19	NA	NA	TRBJ1-5	TGTGCCAGTAGAATGACAGGACTCGACAATCAGCCCCAGCATTTT	CASRMTGLDNQPQHF
TRBV9	NA	NA	TRBJ1-5	TGTGCCAGCAGCGTGGGGGGAACAGTCGGTCAGCCCCAGCATTTT	CASSVGGTVGQPQHF
TRBV4-1	NA	NA	TRBJ2-2	TGCGCCAGCAGCCTAGCCCGGGAAGCCGGGGAGCTGTTTTTT	CASSLAREAGELFF
TRBV4-2	NA	NA	TRBJ1-3	TGTGCCAGCAGCCAGGCGGGGGGCAGGGGCATCGTTGGAAACACCATATATTTT	CASSQAGGRGIVGNTIYF
TRBV6-5	few	NA	TRBJ2-5	TGTGCCAGCAGTGTTTCTGAGTTTCAAGAGACCCAGTACTTC	CASSVSEFQETQYF
TRBV2	NA	NA	TRBJ2-5	TGTGCCAGCAGTGAAAACGGGGTTCCTCAAGGGACCCAGTACTTC	CASSENGVPQGTQYF